This is a list of T cell receptor beta chains from one sample in a study of cytomegalovirus exposure and HLA in healthy donors. Profiling relied on immunoSEQ multiplex PCR, and the TCRdb table lists in-frame clones only, not all of them. The sample shows roughly 190,000 clones, about 80% of them seen only once. The source material was PBMCs. The receptors stem from a middle-aged woman in good health and CMV-seronegative. Each CDR3 is given with its conserved first and last residue. D genes are given only for firm matches. Only part of the rows carry a size: once, few, many, or a class if the clone is expanded.

clone size	V gene	J gene	D gene	CDR3 protein	CDR3 DNA
-	TRBV7-2	TRBJ1-1	TRBD1	CASSLVQGGTEAFF	TGTGCCAGCAGCTTAGTACAGGGGGGCACTGAAGCTTTCTTT
few	TRBV9	TRBJ1-4	TRBD1	CASNDGTGNEKLFF	TGTGCCAGCAACGACGGGACAGGGAATGAAAAACTGTTTTTT
-	TRBV6-1	TRBJ1-3	TRBD1	CASMHGTGSGNTIYF	TGTGCCAGCATGCATGGGACAGGGTCTGGAAACACCATATATTTT
-	TRBV30	TRBJ2-1	TRBD2	CAWSLGGGEQFF	TGTGCCTGGAGTCTTGGGGGGGGTGAGCAGTTCTTC
-	TRBV6-5	TRBJ1-1	-	CASSYLGQEAFF	TGTGCCAGCAGTTACCTGGGCCAGGAAGCTTTCTTT
-	TRBV6-4	TRBJ2-6	-	CASRSDGGPLSGANVLTF	TGTGCCAGCAGATCCGATGGAGGCCCCCTCTCTGGGGCCAACGTCCTGACTTTC
-	TRBV5-1	TRBJ2-1	-	CASSLGGARRNEQFF	TGCGCCAGCAGCTTGGGTGGCGCACGGAGGAATGAGCAGTTCTTC
-	TRBV9	TRBJ2-3	TRBD2	CASSVSPWGLAGPGGTDTQYF	TGTGCCAGCAGCGTTAGCCCCTGGGGACTAGCGGGGCCGGGTGGCACAGATACGCAGTATTTT
-	TRBV29-1	TRBJ2-2	TRBD1	CSVRTGGDTGELFF	TGCAGCGTACGGACAGGGGGCGACACCGGGGAGCTGTTTTTT
-	TRBV7-9	TRBJ1-1	TRBD1	CASSSGGVFTEAFF	TGTGCCAGCAGCTCAGGGGGTGTTTTCACTGAAGCTTTCTTT
once	TRBV27	TRBJ1-1	-	CASSLSILAEAFF	TGTGCCAGCAGTTTATCTATACTCGCTGAAGCTTTCTTT
few	TRBV7-8	TRBJ2-5	TRBD2	CASSPKLAGFQETQYF	TGTGCCAGCAGCCCCAAACTAGCGGGGTTTCAAGAGACCCAGTACTTC
-	TRBV27	TRBJ2-7	-	CASSLSASGTRGYEQYF	TGTGCCAGCAGTTTATCGGCCAGCGGGACAAGGGGCTACGAGCAGTACTTC
-	TRBV27	TRBJ2-5	-	CASSYAGGTQYF	TGTGCCAGCAGTTATGCCGGGGGGACCCAGTACTTC
-	TRBV27	TRBJ1-2	-	CASSLTAGYGYTF	TGTGCCAGCAGTTTAACAGCTGGCTATGGCTACACCTTC
-	TRBV7-2	TRBJ2-7	-	CASSSWGTSSEQYF	TGTGCCAGCAGCTCATGGGGGACATCCTCCGAGCAGTACTTC
-	TRBV9	TRBJ2-2	-	CASSVSVDPTGELFF	TGTGCCAGCAGCGTGAGCGTTGACCCCACCGGGGAGCTGTTTTTT
-	TRBV21-1	TRBJ2-1	-	CASSKGLLAGGYNEQFF	TGTGCCAGCAGCAAAGGCCTACTAGCGGGAGGGTACAATGAGCAGTTCTTC
-	TRBV5-6	TRBJ1-3	-	CASSLGHHSGNTIYF	TGTGCCAGCAGCTTGGGACACCACTCTGGAAACACCATATATTTT
-	TRBV9	TRBJ2-7	TRBD2	CASSVGTSGSQDEQYF	TGTGCCAGCAGCGTCGGGACTAGCGGGAGCCAAGACGAGCAGTACTTC
-	TRBV7-2	TRBJ2-7	TRBD2	CASSFSGLGGGSYEQYF	TGTGCCAGCAGCTTCTCCGGGTTGGGGGGAGGGTCCTACGAGCAGTACTTC
-	TRBV6-5	TRBJ1-1	TRBD1	CASSYSTGGTARAFF	TGTGCCAGCAGTTACTCGACGGGAGGGACAGCTCGAGCTTTCTTT
-	TRBV7-2	TRBJ1-5	-	CASSAGSNQPQHF	TGTGCCAGCAGCGCGGGTAGCAATCAGCCCCAGCATTTT
-	TRBV7-2	TRBJ2-7	TRBD2	CASSLQPGRAPHEQYF	TGTGCCAGCAGCTTACAGCCCGGGAGGGCCCCCCACGAGCAGTACTTC
-	TRBV4-1	TRBJ2-5	TRBD1	CASSQSGQGAYQETQYF	TGCGCCAGCAGCCAATCGGGACAGGGGGCTTACCAAGAGACCCAGTACTTC
-	TRBV7-9	TRBJ2-3	TRBD1	CSSSLLQGGTDTQYF	TGTTCCAGCAGCTTGTTACAGGGGGGCACAGATACGCAGTATTTT
-	TRBV5-1	TRBJ2-1	TRBD2	CASSSTSGKYNEQFF	TGCGCCAGCAGCTCTACTAGCGGTAAATACAATGAGCAGTTCTTC
-	TRBV5-1	TRBJ2-3	TRBD2	CASSPTSGSTDTQYF	TGCGCCAGCAGTCCGACTAGCGGGAGTACAGATACGCAGTATTTT
-	TRBV20-1	TRBJ2-1	TRBD2	CSASGRDEQFF	TGCAGTGCTAGCGGGAGGGATGAGCAGTTCTTC
-	TRBV30	TRBJ1-5	TRBD1	CAWSAFTGQVFGQPQHF	TGTGCCTGGAGTGCTTTTACGGGACAGGTATTTGGTCAGCCCCAGCATTTT
-	TRBV6-1	TRBJ1-5	-	CASSEQGGRGQPQHF	TGTGCCAGCAGTGAGCAGGGAGGGCGCGGTCAGCCCCAGCATTTT
once	TRBV25-1	TRBJ1-4	TRBD1	CASSEPGGQLNEKLFF	TGTGCCAGCAGTGAACCCGGGGGACAGCTCAATGAAAAACTGTTTTTT
-	TRBV10-3	TRBJ1-1	-	CAISESLRGEAFF	TGTGCCATCAGTGAGTCTCTCAGGGGTGAAGCTTTCTTT
few	TRBV11-3	TRBJ1-1	TRBD1	CASSDDRAATEAFF	TGTGCCAGCAGCGATGACAGGGCAGCGACTGAAGCTTTCTTT
-	TRBV30	TRBJ2-1	-	CAWSVSGMGDEQFF	TGTGCCTGGAGTGTATCCGGAATGGGCGATGAGCAGTTCTTC
once	TRBV19	TRBJ2-1	TRBD2	CATRGSSGREGNEQFF	TGTGCCACCAGGGGGTCTAGCGGGAGGGAAGGCAATGAGCAGTTCTTC
-	TRBV5-1	TRBJ2-5	-	CASSSYQETQYF	TGCGCCAGCAGCTCCTATCAAGAGACCCAGTACTTC
-	TRBV7-2	TRBJ1-5	TRBD1	CASSITGEDNQPQHF	TGTGCCAGCAGTATTACAGGGGAAGACAATCAGCCCCAGCATTTT
-	TRBV29-1	TRBJ2-2	-	CSGGQYTGELFF	TGCAGCGGGGGCCAGTACACCGGGGAGCTGTTTTTT
-	TRBV29-1	TRBJ1-2	-	CSGQNSYGYTF	TGCAGCGGACAGAACTCCTATGGCTACACCTTC
-	TRBV5-1	TRBJ1-2	TRBD1	CASSLDGTGGFYGYTF	TGCGCCAGCAGCTTGGATGGGACAGGGGGATTCTATGGCTACACCTTC
-	TRBV19	TRBJ2-1	-	CASSITGLTYNEQFF	TGTGCCAGTAGTATCACAGGGTTGACCTACAATGAGCAGTTCTTC
once	TRBV11-2	TRBJ1-1	TRBD1	CASSLGTGLYTEAFF	TGTGCCAGCAGCTTGGGGACAGGATTGTACACTGAAGCTTTCTTT
-	TRBV7-9	TRBJ2-2	TRBD1	CASSGGTGIPGELFF	TGTGCCAGCAGCGGGGGGACAGGGATTCCCGGGGAGCTGTTTTTT
few	TRBV11-3	TRBJ2-5	TRBD1	CASSLGSGQGVGTQYF	TGTGCCAGCAGCTTAGGATCTGGACAGGGGGTCGGGACCCAGTACTTC
once	TRBV5-6	TRBJ1-2	-	CASSLEVRGSGYTF	TGTGCCAGCAGCTTGGAAGTCAGGGGTAGCGGCTACACCTTC